The following is a T cell receptor beta chain sequence with its context. Its antigen is undetermined. The data belong to a study of beta chain features in type 1 diabetes. Study conclusions and caveats: People with Type 1 diabetes carried modestly yet significantly shorter TCRB CDR3s in all four CD4+ subsets. High-TCR-expressing cells could be over-represented by cDNA sequencing. In comparison with healthy donors, patients had naive, central memory and Treg TCRB repertoires that appeared more similar.

Sequencing targeted expressed TCRB transcripts, as all isolated RNA had been reverse transcribed. Some clones are missing from TCRdb's copy, which holds only in-frame ones; the method was immunoSEQ multiplex PCR. The sample yields 150,000 to 200,000 clones, around 8% seen once. A CD45RO/CCR7/CD25/CD127/CD95/CD27 panel sorted naive, central memory, regulatory and stem cell-like memory CD4+ cells. Populations isolated by sorting all had purity greater than 98%. The length of the CDR3 is 13 residues. The V end lost 5 bases, the J end lost 5 bases, and 10 bases lay between the germline ends. In germline, CDR1 is ENHRY, CDR2 SYGVKD.

The sequenced sample consisted of central memory CD4+ T cells from blood. The sequence was collected from a woman between 18 and 30 years old with type 1 diabetes. The V gene is TRBV10-3, the J gene TRBJ2-4; D perhaps matches TRBD2 (6 bases). CDR3 nucleotides: TGTGCCATCAGTCCCTCGGGGGAAAACATTCAGTACTTC. Protein: CAISPSGENIQYF.